The clone carrying this T cell receptor (beta chain) was counted ten times or more. These data are taken from a study of T cells in Graves' hyperthyroidism and ophthalmopathy. Template material for amplifying TCR beta CDR3 regions consisted of RNA transcripts. The HTBI primer set drove a first-round RT-PCR of the TCR CDR3. A single record per CDR3 protein comes from TCRdb applying MiXCR to the multiplex PCR reads. Here the sample spans around 600,000 distinct CDR3 sequences, roughly 14% being singletons. The sequencing input was blood. This receptor was taken from a woman aged 50 to 60 with Graves' ophthalmopathy.

CDR3 in amino acids: CASSSLAGGHNEQFF. In nucleotides, the CDR3 is TGTGCCAGCAGCTCACTAGCGGGAGGCCACAATGAGCAGTTCTTC. The chain carries TRBV7-2 and TRBJ2-1; 12 nucleotides agree with TRBD2. The CDR3 sequence is 15 residues long. CDR1 is SGHTA, CDR2 FQGNSA, per germline. Losses at the gene ends were 4 bases for V and 5 bases for J; bases not matched to a gene: 3. Full variable domain (remainder filled in from reference TRBV7-2 and TRBJ2-1): GAGVSQSPSNKVTEKGKDVELRCDPISGHTALYWYRQSLGQGLEFLIYFQGNSAPDKSGLPSDRFSAERTGGSVSTLTIQRTQQEDSAVYLCASSSLAGGHNEQFFGPGTRLTVL.